These 18 T cell receptor beta chains were sequenced from one sample in a study of T cell responses to AZD1222 COVID-19 vaccine. This table comes from immunoSEQ multiplex PCR, and its TCRdb copy is limited to in-frame clones, with some not included. Of some 140,000 clones listed, approximately 90% were seen once; the top ten hold 3.1%. The sequenced sample was peripheral blood, obtained on day 0 of AZD1222 vaccination. The origin of the receptors is an adult in good health.

The chain recombines TRBV9 with TRBJ1-2; possible D gene TRBD1, 6 bases. There are 14 residues in the CDR3. CDR1 and CDR2 from the germline V gene are SGDLS and YYNGEE. Trimming took off 0 bases at V and 3 bases at J, with 9 bases between the two ends. CDR3 DNA sequence: TGTGCCAGCAGCGTAGATCAGGGGCACTATGGCTACACCTTC. It codes for CASSVDQGHYGYTF.

The J gene is TRBJ2-1, the V gene TRBV9; D assignment may be TRBD1 or TRBD2 (5 bases each). The CDR3 contains 14 residues. V was cut by 4 bases and J by 5 bases, with 13 bases left in between. Per germline, CDR1 SGDLS and CDR2 YYNGEE. DNA of the CDR3: TGTGCCAGCAGCCTACGGGGCCAGGACAATGAGCAGTTCTTC. Protein: CASSLRGQDNEQFF.

V is TRBV7-2 and J is TRBJ2-7; TRBD1 matches 9 bases. The germline CDR1 and CDR2 sequences are SGHTA and FQGNSA. J lost 1 base, V lost 4 bases, and 5 bases had no gene match. The CDR3 covers 15 residues. Written as DNA, the CDR3 is TGTGCCAGCAGCTACGTCGGACAGGGGTCCTACGAGCAGTACTTC. Translation: CASSYVGQGSYEQYF.

This chain joins TRBV27 and TRBJ1-2; D perhaps matches TRBD1 (5 bases). Looked up from germline, CDR1 is MNHEY and CDR2 is SMNVEV (reference sequence). The CDR3 is 14 amino acids. Trimming pared 3 bases from V and 6 bases from J, leaving 14 bases between. The CDR3: CASSFAQGWDGYTF. The CDR3 region has the DNA TGTGCCAGCAGTTTCGCCCAGGGTTGGGATGGCTACACCTTC.

V gene TRBV11-2 combines with J gene TRBJ2-5; the D is unclear. Germline V gene data show CDR1 as SGHAT and CDR2 as FQNNGV. The CDR3 consists of 13 residues. The V end lost 4 bases, the J end lost 5 bases, and 11 bases lay between the germline ends. This CDR3 is CASSSGRVETQYF. The CDR3 DNA sequence: TGTGCCAGCAGCTCCGGACGGGTGGAGACCCAGTACTTC.

V and J are TRBV5-1 and TRBJ2-1; possible D gene TRBD1, 6 bases. The germline gives CDR1 SGHRS, CDR2 YFSETQ. Trimming took 0 bases from V and 9 from J, leaving 16 bases between them. The CDR3 covers 15 residues. CDR3 nucleotide sequence: TGCGCCAGCAGCTTGGTAACGGCGCAAGGGGGTGAGCAGTTCTTC. It translates to CASSLVTAQGGEQFF.

The chain recombines TRBV5-6 with TRBJ1-1, with TRBD1 identical over 9 bases. Per the germline V gene, CDR1 is SGHDT and CDR2 is YYEEEE. The CDR3 runs to 13 residues. After removal of 1 base from V and 11 bases from J, the junction contained 6 bases not matched to a gene. The DNA of the CDR3 is TGTGCCAGCAGCTTGTATGAGGACAGGGGCGCTTTCTTT. This gives the protein CASSLYEDRGAFF.

This rearrangement joins TRBV7-8 to TRBJ1-5; D might be TRBD1 (5 bases). The CDR3 has 17 amino acids. V was clipped by 5 bases and J by 7 bases, with 24 bases between them. Germline-derived CDR1 and CDR2 are SGHVS and FQNEAQ. Here the CDR3 DNA reads TGTGCCAGCAGCCCAGACGTTCTGCGGCAGGGTGTACAGCCCCAGCATTTT. This sequence encodes CASSPDVLRQGVQPQHF.

V gene TRBV7-2 combines with J gene TRBJ2-1, with 9 bases identical to TRBD1. Germline assignment: CDR1 SGHTA and CDR2 FQGNSA. The CDR3 length is 15 residues. The junction had 2 bases not matched to a gene; V was cut back by 5 bases and J by 0 bases. The CDR3 bases are TGTGCCAGCAGCCTGACAGGGGGCTCCTACAATGAGCAGTTCTTC. Encoded protein: CASSLTGGSYNEQFF. Filled out from reference TRBV7-2 and TRBJ2-1, the complete variable domain reads GAGVSQSPSNKVTEKGKDVELRCDPISGHTALYWYRQSLGQGLEFLIYFQGNSAPDKSGLPSDRFSAERTGGSVSTLTIQRTQQEDSAVYLCASSLTGGSYNEQFFGPGTRLTVL.

The chain carries TRBV6-5 and TRBJ1-4; D ambiguous. Per germline, CDR1 MNHEY and CDR2 SVGAGI. The CDR3 length is 13 residues. Trimming left V 10 bases short and J 4 bases short, with 13 bases between. DNA of the CDR3: TGTGCCACCCAGAGGCAGGTTAATGAAAAACTGTTTTTT. Protein: CATQRQVNEKLFF.

The J gene is TRBJ1-1, the V gene TRBV12-3 or TRBV12-4; weak D call: TRBD1 (5 bases). Trimming shortened V by 10 bases and J by 7 bases, and 19 bases separated the two germline ends. This CDR3 region has 13 residues. CDR3 residues: CATMDTPGGEAFF. CDR3 DNA: TGTGCCACTATGGACACCCCAGGTGGTGAAGCTTTCTTT.

The chain combines TRBV11-3 with TRBJ2-1; D unclear. CDR3 size: 15 residues. V lost 5 bases and J 2 bases, leaving 13 bases between the germline ends. CDR1 is SGHNT and CDR2 is YENEEA in the germline V gene. The CDR3: CASSHFDTTYNEQFF. CDR3 in DNA: TGTGCCAGCAGCCATTTTGACACAACCTACAATGAGCAGTTCTTC.

This chain links TRBV10-3 with TRBJ1-6, with TRBD1 matching 11 bases. Per germline, CDR1 ENHRY and CDR2 SYGVKD. V lost 6 bases and J lost 6; bases outside the gene matches: 1. CDR3 size: 14 residues. The CDR3 protein is CAIRGQGANSPLHF. The CDR3 DNA reads as TGTGCCATCAGAGGACAGGGGGCTAATTCACCCCTCCACTTT.

CDR3 loop: CASSLIGDTEAFF. The CDR3 nucleotides read TGTGCCAGCAGCTTAATAGGTGACACTGAAGCTTTCTTT. This chain connects TRBV7-9 to TRBJ1-1; D unclear. The CDR3 covers 13 residues. The ends were cut back, 2 bases at V and 3 bases at J, with 7 bases in the middle. From germline, CDR1 is SEHNR and CDR2 FQNEAQ (reference sequence). The full variable domain, its missing parts supplied by reference TRBV7-9 and TRBJ1-1, is DTGVSQNPRHKITKRGQNVTFRCDPISEHNRLYWYRQTLGQGPEFLTYFQNEAQLEKSRLLSDRFSAERPKGSFSTLEIQRTEQGDSAMYLCASSLIGDTEAFFGQGTRLTVV.

The V gene is TRBV5-6, the J gene TRBJ2-7, with D possibly TRBD2 on 5 matching bases. The CDR3 totals 12 residues. CDR1 is SGHDT and CDR2 is YYEEEE in the germline V gene. V was shortened by 4 bases and J by 4 bases, with 9 bases between the two germline ends. The CDR3 here is CASSIPGYEQYF. CDR3 nucleotides: TGTGCCAGCAGCATCCCGGGGTACGAGCAGTACTTC.

This chain links TRBV6-5 with TRBJ1-2; perhaps TRBD1 as D (6 bases). The CDR3 contains 14 residues. The V and J ends lost 0 bases and 6 bases respectively, with 11 bases between them. Per germline, CDR1 MNHEY and CDR2 SVGAGI. The CDR3 region is CASSYSLRGNGYTF. CDR3 bases: TGTGCCAGCAGTTACTCTCTCAGGGGAAATGGCTACACCTTC.

The chain is built from TRBV6-4 and TRBJ1-2; D is uncertain. V shed 7 bases and J shed 3 bases, with 18 bases lying between them. This CDR3 has 15 residues. Germline loops: CDR1 MRHNA, CDR2 SNTAGT. CDR3 loop: CASTDKLRSHYGYTF. The CDR3 DNA reads as TGTGCCAGCACCGACAAGTTAAGGTCTCACTATGGCTACACCTTC.

V is TRBV10-2 and J is TRBJ1-5; D is undetermined. With 5 bases removed from V and 2 bases from J, the gap between germline ends came to 10 bases. This CDR3 comprises 14 residues. Germline V gene lookup returns CDR1 WSHSY and CDR2 SAAADI. The CDR3 DNA sequence: TGCGCCAGCAGTCTAGGGAGAGGCAATCAGCCCCAGCATTTT. Translating gives CASSLGRGNQPQHF.